The clone carrying this T cell receptor beta chain is medium-sized (0.01 to 0.1%) within its sample. CDR3 length: 14 residues. The V gene lost 5 bases and the J gene lost 4 bases, with 14 bases spanning the gap. The TRBV12-4/TRBJ1-2 clonotypes were amplified using barcode primers with ligated adaptors. TCRdb re-derived calls from the multiplex PCR reads in MiXCR, one entry per CDR3 protein. This table has 1,300 to 1,500 distinct CDR3 sequences, 15% to 20% appearing once. V gene TRBV12-3 or TRBV12-4 combines with J gene TRBJ1-2, with D possibly matching TRBD1 (6 bases). Sequencing was done on a sample of naive CD4+ T cells sorted from blood. Subset in this sample: naive CD4+ T cells, CD4+CD45RA+CD25-. The receptor was derived from a female donor with breast cancer. The CDR3 bases are TGTGCCAGCAGTCCCGGACAGCCGACCTATGGCTACACCTTC. Its translation is CASSPGQPTYGYTF.